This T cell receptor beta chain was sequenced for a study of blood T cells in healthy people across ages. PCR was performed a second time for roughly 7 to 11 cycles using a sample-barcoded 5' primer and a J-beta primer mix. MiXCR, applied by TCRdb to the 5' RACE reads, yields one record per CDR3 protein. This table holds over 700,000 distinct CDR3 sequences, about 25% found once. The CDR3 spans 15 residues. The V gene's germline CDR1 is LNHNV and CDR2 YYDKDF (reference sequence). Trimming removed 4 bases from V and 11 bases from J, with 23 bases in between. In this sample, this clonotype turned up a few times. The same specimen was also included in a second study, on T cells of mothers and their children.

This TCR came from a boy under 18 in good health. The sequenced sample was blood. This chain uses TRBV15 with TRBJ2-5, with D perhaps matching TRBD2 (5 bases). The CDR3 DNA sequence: TGTGCCACCAGCACCCAAGAGGGCCGAGGGTACGAACAGTACTTC. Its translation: CATSTQEGRGYEQYF.